The 28 T cell receptor beta chains listed next were all sequenced from one sample in a study of cytomegalovirus exposure and HLA in healthy donors. Assay: immunoSEQ multiplex PCR; the TCRdb copy retains only in-frame clones and omits some. The sample lists roughly 200,000 clones, about 80% occurring once. Sequencing was done on a sample of PBMCs. The origin of the receptors is a woman aged 18 to 35 in good health and CMV-seropositive.

CDR3 protein: CAITLAGDSTDTQYF. DNA of the CDR3: TGTGCCATCACCCTAGCGGGGGATTCCACAGATACGCAGTATTTT. This chain connects TRBV10-3 to TRBJ2-3, with 10 bases fitting TRBD2. Germline assignment: CDR1 ENHRY and CDR2 SYGVKD. The length of the CDR3 is 15 residues. Trimming at V came to 7 bases and at J to 2 bases, leaving 6 bases not matched to a gene.

V gene TRBV5-1 combines with J gene TRBJ2-7; 7 positions agree with TRBD2. CDR3 length: 13 residues. V lost 3 bases, J lost 11 bases, and 11 bases stayed unmatched. The germline CDR1 and CDR2 sequences are SGHRS and YFSETQ. Written as DNA, the CDR3 is TGCGCCAGCAGCTCGGTAACCACCCGGGAGGAGTACTTC. The encoded protein is CASSSVTTREEYF.

The chain combines TRBV7-8 with TRBJ2-1; 15 nucleotides match TRBD2. The CDR3 loop spans 19 amino acids. V dropped 3 bases and J dropped 3; count of bases not matched to a gene: 9. The germline gives CDR1 SGHVS, CDR2 FQNEAQ. CDR3 sequence reads: CASSFPGLAGGGIYNEQFF. In nucleotides, the CDR3 is TGTGCCAGCAGCTTTCCGGGACTAGCGGGGGGCGGGATCTACAATGAGCAGTTCTTC.

The chain couples TRBV15 to TRBJ1-3; TRBD1 agrees at 7 bases. V gave up 1 base and J gave up 2 bases; unmatched junction bases: 11. The CDR3 has 18 residues. The V gene's germline CDR1 is LNHNV and CDR2 YYDKDF (reference sequence). DNA for the CDR3: TGTGCCACCAGCAGAGGGGTATCGGAGGGGGCTCCTGGAAACACCATATATTTT. This encodes CATSRGVSEGAPGNTIYF.

This chain joins TRBV5-4 and TRBJ2-7, with TRBD1 matching over 8 bases. Trimming removed 3 bases from V and 7 bases from J; junction bases left unmatched: 9. The CDR3 is 14 amino acids. CDR1 is SGHNT and CDR2 is YYREEE in the germline V gene (reference sequence). The CDR3 sequence is CASSSRQGTGEQYF. DNA of the CDR3: TGTGCCAGCAGCTCAAGACAGGGGACGGGAGAGCAGTACTTC.

The rearrangement uses TRBV7-9 and TRBJ1-2; D is unresolved. Deletions cut 3 bases from V and 1 base from J, with 6 bases between. This CDR3 is 13 amino acids long. Looked up from germline, CDR1 is SEHNR and CDR2 is FQNEAQ (reference sequence). DNA for the CDR3: TGTGCCAGCAGCTTCGGAGGTAACTATGGCTACACCTTC. Its translation: CASSFGGNYGYTF.

This clone was counted once. The chain has TRBV19 and TRBJ1-5, with TRBD1 identical over 9 bases. The CDR3 extends over 16 amino acids. From germline, CDR1 is LNHDA and CDR2 SQIVND (reference sequence). With 2 bases clipped from V and 1 base from J, the junction kept 3 bases outside the gene matches. The chain's CDR3 is CASSILGTGSNQPQHF. As DNA, the CDR3 is TGTGCCAGTAGTATATTAGGGACAGGGAGCAATCAGCCCCAGCATTTT.

V and J are TRBV4-2 and TRBJ1-1, with no clear D. Per germline, CDR1 LGHNA and CDR2 YNFKEQ. This CDR3 has 14 residues. The V gene lost 1 base and the J gene lost 1 base, with 7 bases spanning the gap. CDR3 sequence (DNA): TGTGCCAGCAGCCAAGTTCCCAAGAACACTGAAGCTTTCTTT. This translates into CASSQVPKNTEAFF.

The chain uses TRBV5-4 and TRBJ2-2, with D maybe TRBD1 (6 bases). V was trimmed by 3 bases and J by 10 bases, leaving 13 bases between them. The CDR3 sequence is 13 residues long. Germline CDR1 and CDR2: SGHNT and YYREEE (reference sequence). The CDR3 spells CASSSANREELFF. The CDR3 region has the DNA TGTGCCAGCAGCTCCGCCAACAGGGAGGAGCTGTTTTTT.

J is TRBJ1-1 and V is TRBV11-2; 7 nucleotides agree with TRBD1. The CDR3 is 15 residues long. V was clipped by 5 bases and J by 0 bases; unmatched bases: 6. Germline V gives CDR1 SGHAT, CDR2 FQNNGV. The CDR3 is CASSPWGQLNTEAFF. The CDR3 nucleotides are TGTGCCAGCAGCCCTTGGGGACAGTTGAACACTGAAGCTTTCTTT.

The chain links TRBV5-8 to TRBJ2-3, with D perhaps TRBD1 (7 bases). Germline lookup yields CDR1 SGHTS and CDR2 YDEGEE. The CDR3 covers 16 residues. Trimming removed 0 bases from V and 6 bases from J, with 17 bases in between. Written as DNA, the CDR3 is TGTGCCAGCAGCTTGGCGTTGCAGGGGGGTAGGGATACGCAGTATTTT. Its translation is CASSLALQGGRDTQYF.

The rearrangement joins TRBV23-1 to TRBJ1-5; 7 bases are shared with TRBD1. TRBV23-1 is classed as an ORF, of uncertain function. V lost 0 bases, J lost 3 bases, and 2 bases stayed unmatched. The CDR3 has 15 amino acids. The CDR3 DNA sequence: TGCGCCAGCAGTCAATCGGGACAGATCAATCAGCCCCAGCATTTT. Translating gives CASSQSGQINQPQHF.

The chain links TRBV7-9 to TRBJ2-7; possible D gene TRBD1, 5 bases. The CDR3 contains 16 residues. The ends were cut back, 4 bases at V and 1 base at J, with 17 bases in the middle. Germline V CDR1 and CDR2: SEHNR, FQNEAQ (reference sequence). The CDR3 DNA reads TGTGCCAGCAGCTCGCCATCGCAGGGTGGTTCCTACGAGCAGTACTTC. It yields the protein CASSSPSQGGSYEQYF.

V usage is TRBV9 and J usage is TRBJ1-1; 11 bases agree with TRBD1. The CDR3 loop spans 15 amino acids. Germline CDR1 is SGDLS and CDR2 is YYNGEE. V dropped 4 bases and J dropped 5; count of bases not matched to a gene: 7. The CDR3 nucleotides are TGTGCCAGCAGCCCAGGGACAGGGGGTAGGACTGAAGCTTTCTTT. Encoded protein: CASSPGTGGRTEAFF.

Here the CDR3 reads CASSSGQGTDTQYF. The CDR3 DNA reads as TGTGCCAGTAGTTCTGGTCAGGGCACAGATACGCAGTATTTT. The chain recombines TRBV19 with TRBJ2-3; D remains ambiguous. Germline CDR1 reads LNHDA; CDR2 reads SQIVND (reference sequence). The V end lost 5 bases, the J end lost 1 base, and 10 bases lay between the germline ends. The CDR3 consists of 14 residues.

The chain recombines TRBV4-1 with TRBJ2-7; D is uncertain. The CDR3 is 14 residues long. Germline values: CDR1 MGHRA, CDR2 YSYEKL. Trimming left V 0 bases short and J 1 base short, with 7 bases between. Here the CDR3 reads CASSQEPVSYEQYF. The CDR3 nucleotides are TGCGCCAGCAGCCAAGAACCGGTGTCCTACGAGCAGTACTTC.

CDR3 loop: CASSWDFGQFF. For the CDR3, the DNA is TGTGCCAGCAGCTGGGACTTCGGGCAGTTCTTC. The rearrangement links TRBV7-2 to TRBJ2-1, with D possibly matching TRBD2 (6 bases). Per the germline V gene, CDR1 is SGHTA and CDR2 is FQGNSA. The V end was cut by 4 bases, the J end by 12 bases, with 10 bases between. The CDR3 extends over 11 amino acids.

The V call is TRBV9, the J call TRBJ1-2; 9 bases are a match to TRBD1. V gave up 3 bases and J gave up 4 bases; unmatched junction bases: 7. Germline loops: CDR1 SGDLS, CDR2 YYNGEE. The CDR3 runs 15 residues. The CDR3 protein is CASSAGQGLPYGYTF. The CDR3 region has the DNA TGTGCCAGCAGCGCGGGACAGGGACTCCCCTATGGCTACACCTTC.

The J gene is TRBJ1-2, the V gene TRBV27; 7 bases are a match to TRBD1. CDR1 and CDR2 (germline): MNHEY, SMNVEV (reference sequence). This CDR3 spans 14 amino acids. V was clipped by 2 bases and J by 3 bases; unmatched bases: 3. CDR3 protein: CASSLDRDDYGYTF. The CDR3, as DNA: TGTGCCAGCAGTTTAGACAGGGACGACTATGGCTACACCTTC.

The V gene is TRBV5-1, the J gene TRBJ2-7, with 7 bases matching TRBD2. Germline V gives CDR1 SGHRS, CDR2 YFSETQ. CDR3 length: 16 amino acids. Trimming removed 0 bases from V and 2 bases from J; junction bases left unmatched: 8. CDR3 protein: CASSLGRAGLPYEQYF. CDR3 nucleotides: TGCGCCAGCAGCTTGGGAAGAGCGGGACTCCCCTACGAGCAGTACTTC.

The gene calls are TRBV2 and TRBJ2-2; 10 bases line up with TRBD1. V lost 4 bases, J lost 5 bases, and 4 bases stayed unmatched. The CDR3 totals 15 residues. Germline V gene lookup returns CDR1 SNHLY and CDR2 FYNNEI. CDR3 loop: CASSGTGGVTGELFF. CDR3 in DNA: TGTGCCAGCAGTGGGACAGGGGGAGTTACCGGGGAGCTGTTTTTT. Full variable domain (outside the CDR3, taken from reference TRBV2 and TRBJ2-2): EPEVTQTPSHQVTQMGQEVILRCVPISNHLYFYWYRQILGQKVEFLVSFYNNEISEKSEIFDDQFSVERPDGSNFTLKIRSTKLEDSAMYFCASSGTGGVTGELFFGEGSRLTVL.

The V and J genes are TRBV5-1 and TRBJ1-1, with D hard to call. CDR3 size: 13 residues. V dropped 0 bases and J dropped 1 base, with 4 bases sitting between them. Germline values: CDR1 SGHRS, CDR2 YFSETQ. CDR3 residues: CASSLDKNTEAFF. The CDR3 bases are TGCGCCAGCAGCTTGGACAAGAACACTGAAGCTTTCTTT.

J is TRBJ2-1 and V is TRBV6-5, with TRBD2 matching over 10 bases. Germline assignment: CDR1 MNHEY and CDR2 SVGAGI. V was pared by 4 bases and J by 14 bases, with 5 bases of the junction left unmatched. This CDR3 region has 12 residues. This CDR3 reads CASSLAGGAEFF. The CDR3 DNA is TGTGCCAGCAGTTTAGCGGGGGGAGCAGAGTTCTTC.

The gene calls are TRBV11-1 and TRBJ2-7; D is uncertain. The germline gives CDR1 SGHAT, CDR2 FQDESV (reference sequence). The CDR3 is 13 amino acids. V lost 5 bases to trimming and J lost 3 bases, with 11 bases between them. CDR3 in amino acids: CASSRLNFYEQYF. The CDR3 region has the DNA TGTGCCAGCAGCCGACTTAATTTCTACGAGCAGTACTTC.

The V call is TRBV27, the J call TRBJ1-1; 8 nucleotides agree with TRBD1. The germline gives CDR1 MNHEY, CDR2 SMNVEV (reference sequence). The CDR3 is 15 amino acids. Trimming at V came to 7 bases and at J to 5 bases, leaving 12 bases not matched to a gene. The CDR3 loop reads CASNPTGAGETEAFF. CDR3 DNA: TGTGCCAGCAATCCGACAGGGGCGGGGGAGACTGAAGCTTTCTTT.

The V gene is TRBV7-9, the J gene TRBJ1-2; 9 bases fit TRBD1. Germline assignment: CDR1 SEHNR and CDR2 FQNEAQ (reference sequence). The J segment lost 11 bases and the V segment lost 4 bases, leaving 5 bases of the junction unmatched. This CDR3 has 12 amino acids. This CDR3 reads CASSSDRGRYTF. CDR3 sequence (DNA): TGTGCCAGCAGCTCGGACAGGGGAAGGTACACCTTC.

The chain employs TRBV6-7 and TRBJ1-5; 9 positions match TRBD1. Being an ORF, TRBV6-7 has a function that is uncertain. This CDR3 comprises 19 residues. The junction had 18 bases not matched to a gene; V was cut back by 8 bases and J by 1 base. The CDR3 DNA sequence: TGTGCCAGCCTGGCTCGGGACAGGGACGTTTATGTGAGCAATCAGCCCCAGCATTTT. This gives the protein CASLARDRDVYVSNQPQHF.

This clone was seen more than once but under ten times. The chain links TRBV7-3 to TRBJ1-6, with TRBD1 matching over 7 bases. V dropped 5 bases and J dropped 8; count of bases not matched to a gene: 6. The CDR3 runs to 14 residues. Germline V gene lookup returns CDR1 SGHTA and CDR2 FQGTGA. This CDR3 is CASSQTGHDSPLHF. The CDR3 coding sequence is TGTGCCAGCAGCCAGACAGGGCATGATTCACCCCTCCACTTT.